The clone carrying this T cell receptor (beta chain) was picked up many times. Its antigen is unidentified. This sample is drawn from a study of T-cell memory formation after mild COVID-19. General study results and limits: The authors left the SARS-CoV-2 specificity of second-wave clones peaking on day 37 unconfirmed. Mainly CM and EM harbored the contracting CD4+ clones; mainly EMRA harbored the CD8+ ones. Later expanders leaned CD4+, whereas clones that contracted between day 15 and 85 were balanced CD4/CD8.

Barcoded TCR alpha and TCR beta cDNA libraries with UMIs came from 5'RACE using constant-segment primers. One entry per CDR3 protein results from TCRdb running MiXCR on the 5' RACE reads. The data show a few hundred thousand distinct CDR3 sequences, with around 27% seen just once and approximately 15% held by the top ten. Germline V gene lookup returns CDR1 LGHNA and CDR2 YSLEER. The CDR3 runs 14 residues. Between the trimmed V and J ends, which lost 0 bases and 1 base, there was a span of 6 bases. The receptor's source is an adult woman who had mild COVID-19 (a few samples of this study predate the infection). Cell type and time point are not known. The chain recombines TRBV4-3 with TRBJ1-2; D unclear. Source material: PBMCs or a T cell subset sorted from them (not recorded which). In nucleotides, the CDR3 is TGCGCCAGCAGCCAAGATCTTTTTAACTATGGCTACACCTTC. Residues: CASSQDLFNYGYTF.